This T cell receptor beta chain was captured in a study of blood T cell repertoires in COVID-19. The CDR3 length is 15 residues. Deletions cut 0 bases from V and 2 bases from J, with 8 bases between. Germline CDR1 and CDR2: GTSNPN and SVGIG (reference sequence). This clone turned up a few times. In the original analysis: From reference gene primer amplification, estimates of nucleated cell counts were derived. This table comes from immunoSEQ multiplex PCR, and its TCRdb copy is limited to in-frame clones, with some not included. V, J and clone size derive from that table, while D and trimming were established from the DNA sequence. Found here are about 35,000 clones, approximately 81% of them singletons; the top ten hold approximately 40%.

This receptor was obtained from an elderly man with acute or convalescent COVID-19. This rearrangement joins TRBV30 to TRBJ1-6; D may be TRBD1 (6 bases). Material for sequencing was peripheral blood. CDR3 loop: CAWSVQGTYNSPLHF. The CDR3 nucleotides read TGTGCCTGGAGTGTACAGGGAACCTATAATTCACCCCTCCACTTT.